This TCR beta chain originates from a study of T cell responses to AZD1222 COVID-19 vaccine. Notes on the study in general: Breadth and depth of Spike-specific TCRs rose after two AZD1222 doses.

Turning to this clone: As yet, its antigen is unknown.

TCRdb keeps only in-frame clones here, not all; method: immunoSEQ multiplex PCR. The top ten clones hold 6% to 7% of a sample with about 130,000 clones, approximately 92% of them seen once. Germline V lookup: CDR1 SGHTA, CDR2 FQGNSA. V was trimmed by 6 bases and J by 3 bases, leaving 23 bases between them. The CDR3 loop spans 17 amino acids. The chain couples TRBV7-2 to TRBJ1-1; weak D call: TRBD1 (5 bases). The clonotype was recovered from an adult who received the AZD1222 COVID-19 vaccine. Specimen: peripheral blood, collected 28 days after the second AZD1222 dose. CDR3 sequence: CASRGSIRRGRDTEAFF. The CDR3 nucleotides read TGTGCCAGCAGAGGGAGCATTCGTAGGGGCCGGGACACTGAAGCTTTCTTT. The complete variable domain, with remaining parts taken from reference TRBV7-2 and TRBJ1-1, reads GAGVSQSPSNKVTEKGKDVELRCDPISGHTALYWYRQSLGQGLEFLIYFQGNSAPDKSGLPSDRFSAERTGGSVSTLTIQRTQQEDSAVYLCASRGSIRRGRDTEAFFGQGTRLTVV.